Listed here are 9 T cell receptor beta chains from one sample, sequenced in a study of HIV-infected patients and healthy controls. Alpha and beta constant-region primers primed reverse transcription of approximately 0.55 ug RNA. Separate chain-specific third strand synthesis with multiplexing indices produced the alpha and beta libraries. TCRdb processed the 5' RACE reads anew with MiXCR; each CDR3 protein has one entry. The sample contains about 10,000 distinct CDR3 sequences, roughly 5.7% of which appear only once. Antiretroviral therapy had run roughly three months, about 14 weeks, before follow-up blood collection. All unsorted peripheral T cells were captured because whole blood was used without fractionation. The specimen comprised blood, sampled during antiretroviral therapy. The receptors were gathered from an adult with HIV infection. The donor label of this sample is uncertain.

The chain uses TRBV29-1 and TRBJ1-1; no reliable D call. The V end was cut by 4 bases, the J end by 0 bases, with 6 bases between. This CDR3 spans 12 amino acids. Germline CDR1 and CDR2: SQVTM and ANQGSEA. The DNA of the CDR3 is TGCAGCGTTGGGGCGCTGAACACTGAAGCTTTCTTT. This gives the protein CSVGALNTEAFF. Complete variable domain (other parts from reference TRBV29-1 and TRBJ1-1): SAVISQKPSRDICQRGTSLTIQCQVDSQVTMMFWYRQQPGQSLTLIATANQGSEATYESGFVIDKFPISRPNLTFSTLTVSNMSPEDSSIYLCSVGALNTEAFFGQGTRLTVV.

This rearrangement joins TRBV12-3 or TRBV12-4 to TRBJ2-3; 7 nucleotides align to TRBD1. The CDR3 totals 15 residues. V was clipped by 3 bases and J by 4 bases; unmatched bases: 7. The CDR3, as DNA: TGTGCCAGCAGTTTGCGACAGGGTGAGGCAGATACGCAGTATTTT. Its protein is CASSLRQGEADTQYF.

In its sample, this clonotype is medium-sized. The CDR3 loop reads CASSSQTSAQFQYF. The DNA for the CDR3 is TGTGCCAGCAGCTCCCAGACTAGCGCCCAGTTCCAGTACTTC. The chain carries TRBV7-3 and TRBJ2-5, with 8 bases identical to TRBD2. CDR3 length equals 14 residues. J gave up 10 bases and V 4 bases, and 11 bases lay outside the gene matches. The V gene's germline CDR1 is SGHTA and CDR2 FQGTGA.

This clonotype has a count of ten or more. V gene TRBV15 combines with J gene TRBJ1-5; D gene unclear. The CDR3 loop spans 16 amino acids. Looked up from germline, CDR1 is LNHNV and CDR2 is YYDKDF (reference sequence). Trimming cost V 1 base and J 3 bases, with 13 bases left between them. This CDR3 reads CATSRGGEGLNQPQHF. The CDR3 DNA reads TGTGCCACCAGCAGAGGGGGAGAGGGTCTCAATCAGCCCCAGCATTTT.

At least ten counts were recorded for this clonotype. The V call is TRBV29-1, the J call TRBJ2-3; 10 bases line up with TRBD2. There are 15 residues in the CDR3. The J segment lost 4 bases and the V segment lost 3 bases, leaving 7 bases of the junction unmatched. Germline V gives CDR1 SQVTM, CDR2 ANQGSEA. The CDR3 DNA sequence: TGCAGCGTTGAGTCCAGCGGGAGGGCCCCAGATACGCAGTATTTT. This sequence encodes CSVESSGRAPDTQYF.

This clonotype was recorded at least ten times. The V gene is TRBV2, the J gene TRBJ2-3, with 12 bases aligning to TRBD2. The CDR3 contains 15 residues. Germline CDR1 and CDR2: SNHLY and FYNNEI. V lost 6 bases, J lost 6 bases, and 7 bases stayed unmatched. CDR3 in amino acids: CASSAQTSGSDTQYF. The CDR3 nucleotides are TGTGCCAGCAGCGCTCAGACTAGCGGGAGTGATACGCAGTATTTT.

The chain uses TRBV2 and TRBJ2-3, with 7 bases aligning to TRBD2. The CDR3 covers 14 residues. After removal of 10 bases from V and 0 bases from J, the junction contained 7 bases not matched to a gene. Germline values: CDR1 SNHLY, CDR2 FYNNEI. The CDR3 DNA reads TGTGCCACCAGGGCGGGAGAGAGCACAGATACGCAGTATTTT. It codes for CATRAGESTDTQYF.

By sample share, this clonotype is medium-sized (0.01 to 0.1%). The rearrangement joins TRBV20-1 to TRBJ2-7; 15 bases line up with TRBD2. The germline gives CDR1 DFQATT, CDR2 SNEGSKA (reference sequence). Trimming removed 3 bases from V and 5 bases from J; junction bases left unmatched: 14. The CDR3 spans 18 residues. The chain's CDR3 is CSARGARGLAGGPDEQYF. CDR3 sequence (DNA): TGCAGTGCTAGGGGGGCCAGGGGACTAGCGGGAGGCCCCGACGAGCAGTACTTC.

This clonotype has ten or more counts. The J gene is TRBJ2-3, the V gene TRBV29-1, with D perhaps being TRBD1 or TRBD2 (5 bases each). Germline-derived CDR1 and CDR2 are SQVTM and ANQGSEA. Trimming removed 3 bases at V and 3 bases at J, with 13 bases between. The CDR3 is 14 amino acids. The CDR3 protein is CSVERGWGTDTQYF. The CDR3 DNA follows: TGCAGCGTTGAGAGGGGCTGGGGAACAGATACGCAGTATTTT.